This T cell receptor (beta chain) stems from a study of T cell changes during pregnancy in multiple sclerosis. TCRdb's table, derived via immunoSEQ multiplex PCR, lists solely in-frame clones and lacks some. The sample has some 77,000 clones; around nine tenths are singletons. The germline gives CDR1 MNHEY, CDR2 SMNVEV (reference sequence). The CDR3 runs 14 residues. Germline trimming cut 6 bases from V and 7 bases from J; bases unmatched to any gene: 10. This clone appeared once. Source: CD4+ T cells from peripheral blood mononuclear cells, taken before pregnancy. This clonotype was obtained from a female donor with multiple sclerosis, enrolled in a pregnancy study. The chain recombines TRBV27 with TRBJ2-5, with 8 bases identical to TRBD2. CDR3 sequence (DNA): TGTGCCAGCAGGGGACTAGGGATCCGCGGGACCCAGTACTTC. Translation gives CASRGLGIRGTQYF.